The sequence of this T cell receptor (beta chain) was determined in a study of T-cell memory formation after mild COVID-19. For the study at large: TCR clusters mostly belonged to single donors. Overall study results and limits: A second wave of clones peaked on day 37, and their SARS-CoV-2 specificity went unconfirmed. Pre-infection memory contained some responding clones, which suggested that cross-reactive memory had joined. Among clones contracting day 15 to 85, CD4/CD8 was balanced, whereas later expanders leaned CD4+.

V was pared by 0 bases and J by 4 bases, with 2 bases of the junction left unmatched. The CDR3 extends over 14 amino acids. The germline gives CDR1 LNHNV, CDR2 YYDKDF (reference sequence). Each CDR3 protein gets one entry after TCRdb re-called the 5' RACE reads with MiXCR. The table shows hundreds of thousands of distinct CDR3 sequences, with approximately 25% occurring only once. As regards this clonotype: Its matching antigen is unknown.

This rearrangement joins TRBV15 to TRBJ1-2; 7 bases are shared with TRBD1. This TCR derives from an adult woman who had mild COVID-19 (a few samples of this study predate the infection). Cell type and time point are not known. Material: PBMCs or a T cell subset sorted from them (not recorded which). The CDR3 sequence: CATSRDNRGYGYTF. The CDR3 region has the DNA TGTGCCACCAGCAGAGATAACAGGGGCTATGGCTACACCTTC. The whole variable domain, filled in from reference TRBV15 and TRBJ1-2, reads DAMVIQNPRYQVTQFGKPVTLSCSQTLNHNVMYWYQQKSSQAPKLLFHYYDKDFNNEADTPDNFQSRRPNTSFCFLDIRSPGLGDTAMYLCATSRDNRGYGYTFGSGTRLTVV.